The T cell receptor beta chain described here comes from a study of cytomegalovirus exposure and HLA in healthy donors. V was trimmed by 6 bases and J by 9 bases, leaving 18 bases between them. The V gene's germline CDR1 is MNHEY and CDR2 SMNVEV (reference sequence). The CDR3 contains 15 residues. Assay: immunoSEQ multiplex PCR; the TCRdb copy retains only in-frame clones and omits some. The data hold more than 100,000 clones, with approximately 88% observed a single time. This sequence originates from a woman aged 18-29 years in good health and CMV-seropositive. Sample: PBMCs. The chain is built from TRBV27 and TRBJ1-6, with D possibly being TRBD1 (6 bases). The CDR3 sequence: CASRSRGGFGSPLHF. CDR3 coding DNA: TGTGCCAGCAGGTCCAGGGGCGGTTTCGGTTCACCCCTCCACTTT.